The 17 T cell receptor beta chains below all came from one sample that was sequenced in a study of cytomegalovirus exposure and HLA in healthy donors. 60 Vbeta and 13 Jbeta primers were used in PCR. Sequenced by immunoSEQ multiplex PCR; TCRdb stores in-frame clones only, minus some. The table has more than 85,000 clones, roughly a tenth seen once; the top ten hold around 4.9%. The sample taken for sequencing was PBMCs. These receptors were collected from a man aged 45 to 65 in good health and CMV-seropositive.

Note on this clone: Different DNA sequences within this sample yield the same CDR3. The chain carries TRBV19 and TRBJ1-3; the match to TRBD1 covers 7 bases. Germline V gene data show CDR1 as LNHDA and CDR2 as SQIVND (reference sequence). V lost 5 bases, J lost 2 bases, and 0 bases stayed unmatched. The length of the CDR3 is 13 residues. DNA for the CDR3: TGTGCCAGTAGTGGACAGGCTGGAAACACCATATATTTT. Protein: CASSGQAGNTIYF.

This clone was seen only a few times. V and J are TRBV28 and TRBJ1-1; D gene uncertain. This CDR3 is 11 amino acids long. Germline V gives CDR1 MDHEN, CDR2 SYDVKM. V shed 7 bases and J shed 7 bases, with 10 bases lying between them. The DNA of the CDR3 is TGTGCCAGCATATCGAGATATGAAGCTTTCTTT. As protein: CASISRYEAFF.

This clone appeared a few times. J is TRBJ2-5 and V is TRBV9, with 8 positions matching TRBD1. The germline V gene has CDR1 SGDLS and CDR2 YYNGEE. This CDR3 has 17 amino acids. Trimming removed 4 bases from V and 2 bases from J; junction bases left unmatched: 13. In nucleotides, the CDR3 is TGTGCCAGCAGCCGGACTCCGGGACAGGTCATTCAAGAGACCCAGTACTTC. The encoded protein is CASSRTPGQVIQETQYF.

The chain carries TRBV18 and TRBJ1-6; 8 nucleotides match TRBD1. Trimming took 3 bases from V and 9 from J; bases not matched to a gene: 4. The CDR3 has 14 residues. Germline CDR1 and CDR2: KGHSH and LQKENI. CDR3 bases: TGTGCCAGCTCACCGGGGACAGGACCTTCACCCCTCCACTTT. It translates to CASSPGTGPSPLHF.

The genes are TRBV28 and TRBJ1-5, with D tentatively TRBD1 (6 bases). Deletions cut 3 bases from V and 0 bases from J, with 15 bases between. Germline values: CDR1 MDHEN, CDR2 SYDVKM. This CDR3 is 17 amino acids long. The CDR3, as DNA: TGTGCCAGCAGTTTTTTTCTTCCGGGACATAGCAATCAGCCCCAGCATTTT. It encodes CASSFFLPGHSNQPQHF.

The rearrangement links TRBV18 to TRBJ1-5; 10 bases agree with TRBD1. The trim removed 4 bases at V and 4 bases at J, leaving 4 bases unmatched. This CDR3 contains 15 residues. In germline, CDR1 is KGHSH, CDR2 LQKENI. The CDR3 coding sequence is TGTGCCAGCTCACAGGACAGGGGGGGGAATCAGCCCCAGCATTTT. Encoded protein: CASSQDRGGNQPQHF. The full variable domain, with the rest looked up from reference TRBV18 and TRBJ1-5, is NAGVMQNPRHLVRRRGQEARLRCSPMKGHSHVYWYRQLPEEGLKFMVYLQKENIIDESGMPKERFSAEFPKEGPSILRIQQVVRGDSAAYFCASSQDRGGNQPQHFGDGTRLSIL.

This clone was seen more than once but under ten times. The genes are TRBV7-3 and TRBJ2-2; 9 bases fit TRBD1. Trimming at V came to 3 bases and at J to 6 bases, leaving 2 bases not matched to a gene. The CDR3 runs to 14 residues. Germline V lookup: CDR1 SGHTA, CDR2 FQGTGA. For the CDR3, the DNA is TGTGCCAGCAGCTTGGGGACAGGGCCCGGGGAGCTGTTTTTT. Translation: CASSLGTGPGELFF.

This clone was detected only a few times. The CDR3 DNA reads TGCGCCAGCAGCGGCCGGGACAGACGAACGGGTACTGAAGCTTTCTTT. Its protein is CASSGRDRRTGTEAFF. The chain joins TRBV5-1 to TRBJ1-1, with 7 bases that match TRBD1. V shed 4 bases and J 5 bases; nucleotides not matched to a gene: 14. CDR1 and CDR2 (germline): SGHRS, YFSETQ. The CDR3 is made up of 16 amino acids.

This clone has only a few counts. The chain links TRBV28 to TRBJ1-1; 9 bases match TRBD1. This CDR3 comprises 17 residues. After removal of 5 bases from V and 0 bases from J, the junction contained 10 bases not matched to a gene. The V gene's germline CDR1 is MDHEN and CDR2 SYDVKM. Here the CDR3 DNA reads TGTGCCAGCAGTCCGTGGACAGGGGCTAAGATGAACACTGAAGCTTTCTTT. Translated, it gives CASSPWTGAKMNTEAFF.

In the case of this clone: Other DNA sequences within the sample encode an identical CDR3. This sequence joins TRBV6-1 and TRBJ2-1, with 8 bases lining up with TRBD2. The V gene end was trimmed by 2 bases and the J gene end by 2 bases; junction bases not matched to a gene: 5. The germline V gene has CDR1 MNHNS and CDR2 SASEGT. The CDR3 is made up of 16 amino acids. The CDR3 DNA reads TGTGCCAGCAGTGAATTACCGGGGGGGACCTACAATGAGCAGTTCTTC. Translating gives CASSELPGGTYNEQFF.

The rearrangement links TRBV9 to TRBJ2-3; possibly TRBD2 for D (5 bases). Trimming pared 0 bases from V and 8 bases from J, leaving 19 bases between. CDR3 size: 16 residues. In germline, CDR1 is SGDLS, CDR2 YYNGEE. In nucleotides, the CDR3 is TGTGCCAGCAGCGTAGAAAGCGGACGTACTCGGGGTACGCAGTATTTT. It yields the protein CASSVESGRTRGTQYF.

The chain couples TRBV29-1 to TRBJ1-1; no clear D. Trimming removed 7 bases from V and 0 bases from J, with 6 bases in between. CDR1 and CDR2 (germline): SQVTM, ANQGSEA. The CDR3 is made up of 11 amino acids. This chain's CDR3 is CSAKMNTEAFF. CDR3 coding DNA: TGCAGCGCTAAGATGAACACTGAAGCTTTCTTT.

This rearrangement joins TRBV6-4 to TRBJ2-3, with TRBD1 matching 9 bases. Germline lookup yields CDR1 MRHNA and CDR2 SNTAGT. The CDR3 sequence is 16 residues long. Losses at the gene ends were 3 bases for V and 1 base for J; bases not matched to a gene: 5. The CDR3, as DNA: TGTGCCAGCAGTGATTCGACAGGGGGGGGCACAGATACGCAGTATTTT. Its protein product is CASSDSTGGGTDTQYF.

V usage is TRBV6-1 and J usage is TRBJ1-1; 7 nucleotides agree with TRBD1. CDR1 and CDR2 (germline): MNHNS, SASEGT. The CDR3 runs 14 residues. V was pared by 5 bases and J by 1 base, with 4 bases of the junction left unmatched. CDR3 DNA sequence: TGTGCCAGCAGTTCCCGGACAGGGAACACTGAAGCTTTCTTT. Amino acids: CASSSRTGNTEAFF.

The V call is TRBV9, the J call TRBJ2-5, with 13 nucleotides matching TRBD2. Near its end, the DNA agrees better with TRBJ2-7, so the J call may be wrong. CDR1 is SGDLS and CDR2 is YYNGEE in the germline V gene. The CDR3 totals 16 residues. This CDR3 reads CASSPRGLAGNYEQYF. The CDR3 DNA is TGTGCCAGCAGCCCCAGGGGACTAGCGGGGAACTACGAGCAGTACTTC.

This clone appeared a few times. The chain links TRBV6-5 to TRBJ1-4; possible D gene TRBD1, 5 bases. This CDR3 is 15 amino acids long. The ends were cut back, 0 bases at V and 12 bases at J, with 17 bases in the middle. Germline V gives CDR1 MNHEY, CDR2 SVGAGI. The DNA of the CDR3 is TGTGCCAGCAGTTACTCGAATTCGGGGGTAGGGGAACTGTTTTTT. Its translation: CASSYSNSGVGELFF.

The chain couples TRBV7-3 to TRBJ1-1; 12 bases match TRBD1. This CDR3 has 17 amino acids. The germline V gene has CDR1 SGHTA and CDR2 FQGTGA. V shed 5 bases, J shed 1 base, and the junction held 8 bases outside the gene matches. The CDR3 bases are TGTGCCAGCAGCAGAACCGGGACAGGGGGCCCGAACACTGAAGCTTTCTTT. This encodes CASSRTGTGGPNTEAFF.